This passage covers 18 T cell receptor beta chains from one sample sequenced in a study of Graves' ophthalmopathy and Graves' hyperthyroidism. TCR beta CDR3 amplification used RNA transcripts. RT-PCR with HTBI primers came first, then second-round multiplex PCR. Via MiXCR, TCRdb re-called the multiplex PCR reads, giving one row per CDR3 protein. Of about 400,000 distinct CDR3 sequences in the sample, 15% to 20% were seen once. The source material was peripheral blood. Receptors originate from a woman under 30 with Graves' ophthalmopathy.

CDR3 protein: CASSPGVAGLIQYF. The DNA of the CDR3 is TGTGCCAGCAGCCCCGGGGTAGCGGGGCTCATTCAGTACTTC. The V and J genes are TRBV4-2 and TRBJ2-4; 8 bases align to TRBD2. CDR1 and CDR2 (germline): LGHNA, YNFKEQ. V lost 4 bases and J lost 9; bases outside the gene matches: 8. The CDR3 runs 14 residues.

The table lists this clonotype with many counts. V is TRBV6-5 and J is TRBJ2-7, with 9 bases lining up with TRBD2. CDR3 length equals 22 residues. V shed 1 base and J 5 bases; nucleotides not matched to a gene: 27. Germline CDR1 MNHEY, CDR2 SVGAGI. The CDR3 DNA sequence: TGTGCCAGCAGTTACTATGGGCCCGGTCGAATGAAAGCGGGGGGCCCCCGCGACGAGCAGTACTTC. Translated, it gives CASSYYGPGRMKAGGPRDEQYF.

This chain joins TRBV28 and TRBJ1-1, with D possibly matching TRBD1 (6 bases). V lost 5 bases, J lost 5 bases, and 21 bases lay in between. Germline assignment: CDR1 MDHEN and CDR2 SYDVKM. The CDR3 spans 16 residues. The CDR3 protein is CASSPLTGRGRTEAFF. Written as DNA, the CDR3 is TGTGCCAGCAGTCCCTTGACAGGTAGGGGGAGGACTGAAGCTTTCTTT.

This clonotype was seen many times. The CDR3 DNA follows: TGTGCCAGCAGTTACTCGAGGACTACTGAGTCGGACGAGCAGTACTTC. The encoded protein is CASSYSRTTESDEQYF. This chain links TRBV6-7 with TRBJ2-7; maybe TRBD2 (6 bases). TRBV6-7 is known as an ORF, though its function is uncertain. Trimming shortened V by 0 bases and J by 5 bases, and 17 bases separated the two germline ends. The CDR3 totals 16 residues.

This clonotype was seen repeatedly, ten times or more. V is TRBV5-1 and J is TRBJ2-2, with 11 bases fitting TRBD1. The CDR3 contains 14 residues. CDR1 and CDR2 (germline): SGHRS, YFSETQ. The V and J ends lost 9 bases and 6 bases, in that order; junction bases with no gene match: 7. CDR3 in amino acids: CATGQGASAGELFF. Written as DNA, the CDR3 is TGCGCCACCGGACAGGGGGCTTCTGCCGGGGAGCTGTTTTTT. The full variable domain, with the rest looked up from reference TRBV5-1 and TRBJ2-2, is KAGVTQTPRYLIKTRGQQVTLSCSPISGHRSVSWYQQTPGQGLQFLFEYFSETQRNKGNFPGRFSGRQFSNSRSEMNVSTLELGDSALYLCATGQGASAGELFFGEGSRLTVL.

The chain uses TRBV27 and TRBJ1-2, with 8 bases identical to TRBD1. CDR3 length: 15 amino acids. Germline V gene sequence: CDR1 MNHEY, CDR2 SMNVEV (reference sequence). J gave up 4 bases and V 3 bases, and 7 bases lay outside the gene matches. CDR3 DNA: TGTGCCAGCAGTTTTGGGACAGGAGCCAGCTATGGCTACACCTTC. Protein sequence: CASSFGTGASYGYTF.

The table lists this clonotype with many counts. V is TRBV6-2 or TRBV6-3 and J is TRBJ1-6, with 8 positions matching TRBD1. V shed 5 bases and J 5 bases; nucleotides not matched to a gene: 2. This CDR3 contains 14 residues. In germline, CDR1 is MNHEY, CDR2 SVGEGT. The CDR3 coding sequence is TGTGCCAGCAGTCCGGGACAGGATAATTCACCCCTCCACTTT. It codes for CASSPGQDNSPLHF.

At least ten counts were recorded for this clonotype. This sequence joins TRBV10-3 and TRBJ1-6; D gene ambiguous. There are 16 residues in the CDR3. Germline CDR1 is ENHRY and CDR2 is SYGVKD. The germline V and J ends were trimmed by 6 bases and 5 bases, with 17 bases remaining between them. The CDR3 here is CAISNRWTVNNSPLHF. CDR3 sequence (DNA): TGTGCCATCAGCAACCGGTGGACGGTTAATAATTCACCCCTCCACTTT.

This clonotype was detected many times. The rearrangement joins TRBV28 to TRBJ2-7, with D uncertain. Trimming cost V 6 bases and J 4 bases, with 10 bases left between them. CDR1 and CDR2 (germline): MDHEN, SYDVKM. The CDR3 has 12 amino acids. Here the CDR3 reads CASSGQPYEQYF. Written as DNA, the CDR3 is TGTGCCAGCAGCGGGCAGCCTTACGAGCAGTACTTC. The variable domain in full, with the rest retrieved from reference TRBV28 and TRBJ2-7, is DVKVTQSSRYLVKRTGEKVFLECVQDMDHENMFWYRQDPGLGLRLIYFSYDVKMKEKGDIPEGYSVSREKKERFSLILESASTNQTSMYLCASSGQPYEQYFGPGTRLTVT.

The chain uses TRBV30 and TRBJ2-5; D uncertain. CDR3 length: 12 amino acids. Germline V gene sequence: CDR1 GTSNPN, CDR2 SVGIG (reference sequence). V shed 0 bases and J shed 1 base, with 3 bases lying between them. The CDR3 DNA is TGTGCCTGGAGTGTAACCCAAGAGACCCAGTACTTC. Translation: CAWSVTQETQYF.

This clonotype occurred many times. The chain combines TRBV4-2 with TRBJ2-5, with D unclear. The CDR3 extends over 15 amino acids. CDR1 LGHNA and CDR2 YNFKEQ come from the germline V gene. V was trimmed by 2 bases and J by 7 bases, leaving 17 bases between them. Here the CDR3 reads CASSQSALAPGTQYF. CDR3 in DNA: TGTGCCAGCAGCCAAAGCGCGCTGGCCCCAGGGACCCAGTACTTC.

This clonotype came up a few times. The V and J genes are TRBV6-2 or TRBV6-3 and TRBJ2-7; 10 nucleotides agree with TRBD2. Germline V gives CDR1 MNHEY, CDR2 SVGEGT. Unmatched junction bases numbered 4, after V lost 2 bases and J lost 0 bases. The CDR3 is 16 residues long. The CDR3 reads CASSYRLAGASYEQYF. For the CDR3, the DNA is TGTGCCAGCAGTTACCGGCTAGCGGGGGCCTCCTACGAGCAGTACTTC.

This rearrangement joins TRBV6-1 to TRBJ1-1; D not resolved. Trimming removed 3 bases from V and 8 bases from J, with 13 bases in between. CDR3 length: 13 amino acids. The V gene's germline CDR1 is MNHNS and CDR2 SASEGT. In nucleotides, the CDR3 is TGTGCCAGCAGTGACCCCACGCGGATGGAAGCTTTCTTT. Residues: CASSDPTRMEAFF.

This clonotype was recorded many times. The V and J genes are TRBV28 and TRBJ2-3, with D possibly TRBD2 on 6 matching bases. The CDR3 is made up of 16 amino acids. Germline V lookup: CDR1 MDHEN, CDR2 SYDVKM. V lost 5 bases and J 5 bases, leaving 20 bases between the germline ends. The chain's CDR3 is CASSLIVLATGDTQYF. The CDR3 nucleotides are TGTGCCAGCAGTCTAATCGTACTAGCTACGGGAGATACGCAGTATTTT.

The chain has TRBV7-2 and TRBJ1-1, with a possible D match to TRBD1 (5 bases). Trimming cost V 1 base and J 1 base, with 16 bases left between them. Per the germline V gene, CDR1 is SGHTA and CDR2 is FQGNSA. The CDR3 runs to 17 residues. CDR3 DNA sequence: TGTGCCAGCAGCTTAGTCGCATGGACACCGAGGAACACTGAAGCTTTCTTT. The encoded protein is CASSLVAWTPRNTEAFF.

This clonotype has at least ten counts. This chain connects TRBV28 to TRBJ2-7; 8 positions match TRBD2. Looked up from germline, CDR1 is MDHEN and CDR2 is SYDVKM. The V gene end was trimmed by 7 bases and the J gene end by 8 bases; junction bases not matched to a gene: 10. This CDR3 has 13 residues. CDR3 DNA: TGTGCCAGCACACTAAGCGGGAGTGAGAAGCAGTACTTC. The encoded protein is CASTLSGSEKQYF.

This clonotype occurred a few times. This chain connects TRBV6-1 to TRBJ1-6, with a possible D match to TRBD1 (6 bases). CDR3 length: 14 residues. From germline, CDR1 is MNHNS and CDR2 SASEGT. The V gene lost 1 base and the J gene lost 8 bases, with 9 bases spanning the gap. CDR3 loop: CASSEVGAHSPLHF. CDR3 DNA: TGTGCCAGCAGTGAAGTGGGGGCCCATTCACCCCTCCACTTT.

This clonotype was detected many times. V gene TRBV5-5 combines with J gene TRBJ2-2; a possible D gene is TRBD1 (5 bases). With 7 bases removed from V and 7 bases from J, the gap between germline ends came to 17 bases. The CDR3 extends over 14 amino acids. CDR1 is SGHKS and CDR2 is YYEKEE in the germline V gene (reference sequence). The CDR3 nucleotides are TGTGCCAGCCACTGGGGCATGATTGACGGGGAGCTGTTTTTT. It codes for CASHWGMIDGELFF.